This T cell receptor beta chain appears in the sequencing data of a study of T cell responses to AZD1222 COVID-19 vaccine. Worth noting for this clone: What it binds is not known.

The CDR3 covers 11 residues. Germline CDR1 reads DFQATT; CDR2 reads SNEGSKA (reference sequence). Trimming left V 5 bases short and J 3 bases short, with 7 bases between. Study results and caveats: Baseline seropositivity occurred in only a handful of AZD1222 recipients.

Assay: immunoSEQ multiplex PCR; the TCRdb copy retains only in-frame clones and omits some. This sample has roughly 150,000 clones, with about 90% found just once. The input for sequencing was peripheral blood, taken on day 0 of AZD1222 vaccination. The chain uses TRBV20-1 and TRBJ1-2; no clear D. The clonotype comes from an adult in good health. The CDR3 DNA reads as TGCAGTGCTTTCAAGGACTATGGCTACACCTTC. Translating gives CSAFKDYGYTF.